These T cell receptor delta chains were read from a single sample in a study of human gamma delta and Vdelta1 T cells. Which antigens these TCRs recognize remains unknown. TCRdb re-called the PCR reads with CATT. This sample has some 13,000 delta-chain clones; roughly 45% occur once, and the top ten carry approximately 1.4%. Sequencing used Vdelta1 gamma-delta T cells from blood grown in culture (DOT cells). These receptors were taken from a human donor in good health. Both conserved end residues are trimmed from each CDR3. Fields, in order: D gene, J gene, V gene, CDR3 protein. D genes are given only for firm matches.

>TRDD3|TRDJ1|TRDV1
ALGELTCYWGMSDKLI
>TRDD3|TRDJ1|TRDV1
ALGESSTLGLTGGYVFTDKLI
>.|TRDJ1|TRDV1
ALGELNANLPTLGDTAYTDKLI
>.|TRDJ1|TRDV1
ALGENSSRRHGGTDKLI
>.|TRDJ1|TRDV1
ALGVTAPSLVGGYTDKLI
>TRDD3|TRDJ1|TRDV1
ALAARPVSRLGDTLMSDKLI
>TRDD3|TRDJ1|TRDV1
ALGDGRIPQLLGESDKLI
>.|TRDJ1|TRDV1
ALGEKGREGLPLRERLKLI
>.|TRDJ1|TRDV1
ALGEGRLRVGDTDKLI
>.|TRDJ1|TRDV1
ALGKYEGPLLPYTDKLI
>TRDD3|TRDJ1|TRDV1
ALGSVFPTGGYGTDKLI
>TRDD3|TRDJ1|TRDV1
ALGDLFPTKGPWGIYTDKLI
>.|TRDJ1|TRDV1
ALGELVSYSYWLRADKLI
>TRDD3|TRDJ1|TRDV1
ALGEQLLPGGFDKLI
>TRDD3|TRDJ1|TRDV1
ALGEISFRRMGGLGDMADKLI
>TRDD3|TRDJ1|TRDV1
ALGEPGTGGYATDKLI
>.|TRDJ1|TRDV1
ALVLLTWGRTDKLI
>.|TRDJ1|TRDV1
ALGELKAPTPSLYTDKLI
>TRDD3|TRDJ1|TRDV1
ALGERPGGRGTATDKLI
>TRDD3|TRDJ1|TRDV1
ALGENKLRAGGIYTDKLI
>.|TRDJ1|TRDV1
ALNPLRKAHNSNKLI
>TRDD3|TRDJ1|TRDV1
ALGEPDYRPLLGDKRETDKLI
>.|TRDJ1|TRDV1
ALGEPGEIRVVDTDKLI
>.|TRDJ1|TRDV1
ALGESGGKRYTDKLI
>.|TRDJ1|TRDV1
ALGEVFDTDKLI
>.|TRDJ1|TRDV1
ALGDRGDNVVNLYTDKLI
>.|TRDJ1|TRDV1
ALGEQAYARGENTDKLI
>TRDD3|TRDJ1|TRDV1
ALGERAFSPSLGAQYTDKLI
>TRDD2|TRDJ1|TRDV1
ALGAAFLRPGDPLDTDKLI
>TRDD3|TRDJ1|TRDV1
ALGVTSFRTGGYGPDKLI
>TRDD3|TRDJ1|TRDV1
ALGEWVPASGDSKLI
>TRDD3|TRDJ1|TRDV1
ALGELSYWGANGVDKLI
>TRDD3|TRDJ1|TRDV1
ALGERGDEEYWGTYTDKLI
>.|TRDJ1|TRDV1
ALGEVDKLI
>.|TRDJ2|TRDV1
ALGDLPPTGGYNILGSTAQLF
>TRDD3|TRDJ1|TRDV1
ALGELVSHSGPTRGSGGSFSHYTDKLI
>TRDD3|TRDJ1|TRDV1
ALGERLTSTGGNTDKLI
>TRDD3|TRDJ1|TRDV1
ALGELESRGIGGSDKLI
>TRDD3|TRDJ1|TRDV1
ALGEHGPYWGIRGYTDKLI
>TRDD3|TRDJ1|TRDV1
ALGERPAYIPGGYPDKLI